This entry is about one TCR beta chain. No antigen is known for it. This sample stems from a study of T cell repertoires in ileal Crohn's disease. About the study: About half received postoperative treatment, around 10 with thiopurines and 15 to 20 anti-TNF. Study-wide points: Clonal expansions were more frequent in active smokers than non-smokers at surgery.

The assay was immunoSEQ multiplex PCR, and TCRdb's table has in-frame clones only and misses some. The data contain 30,000 or so clones, about 81% of them singletons. This CDR3 region has 13 residues. Trimming stripped 2 bases from V and 7 bases from J, with 14 bases between. From germline, CDR1 is GTSNPN and CDR2 SVGIG (reference sequence). J is TRBJ1-1 and V is TRBV30; D perhaps matches TRBD1 (5 bases). This receptor was identified in an adult with Crohn's disease. Sequenced: ileal tissue. This chain's CDR3 is CAWSSGRVSEAFF. CDR3 DNA: TGTGCCTGGAGTTCTGGCAGGGTGAGTGAAGCTTTCTTT.